The clone carrying this TCR beta chain turned up a few times. What it binds is not known. The sample is drawn from a study of T-cell reconstitution after alpha-beta-depleted transplantation in children. During its preparation, the TCRbeta library received unique molecular identifiers. TCRdb recomputed calls from the PCR reads with MiXCR, one row per CDR3 protein. The sample contains 77,000 or so distinct CDR3 sequences, approximately 18% of which appear only once. The CDR3 consists of 14 residues. The J segment lost 6 bases and the V segment lost 10 bases, leaving 9 bases of the junction unmatched. The germline V gene has CDR1 MNHNS and CDR2 SASEGT. Findings and caveats of the study: At the one-year point after transplant, T-cell counts and TCRbeta diversity were found to come mostly from T cells that had been newly produced. It was reported that alpha-beta T cells came from several hundred expanded graft clones (about two months after transplant).

Sequenced material: PBMCs, mostly from graft donor cells, taken 360 days after TCRalphabeta/CD19-depleted stem cell transplant. The chain joins TRBV6-1 to TRBJ1-4, with 9 bases that match TRBD1. The TCR was taken from a male patient aged 2-10 years who had a stem cell transplant for acute lymphoblastic leukemia, so the T cells may come from the graft donor. CDR3 nucleotides: TGTGCCACCCGGGACAGGGCGGGGGATGAAAAACTGTTTTTT. It translates to CATRDRAGDEKLFF.